Below, 7 T cell receptor beta chains from the same sample are listed, as sequenced in a study of post-analysis software for immune sequencing data. Unique molecular identifiers were carried by the TCR beta cDNA libraries. MiXCR was run by TCRdb on the PCR reads, yielding one entry per CDR3 protein. Of hundreds of thousands of distinct CDR3 sequences listed, less than 35% were seen once; the top ten hold 0.55% to 0.65%. What these receptors recognize is not known. Findings of the study overall: Five or six TRBV segments, TRBV5-6, TRBV5-1 and TRBV20-1 among them, were found more frequent in patients than controls.

The sample was blood. These receptors were taken from a girl between 10 and 17 years old with multiple sclerosis.

Turning to this clonotype: One junction end does not reproduce the germline sequence, and a read error may be involved. This rearrangement joins TRBV20-1 to TRBJ1-1; 8 nucleotides agree with TRBD1. The length of the CDR3 is 15 residues. Germline CDR1 and CDR2: DFQATT and SNEGSKA (reference sequence). CDR3 amino acids: CSAGDWGQVNTEAFF. The CDR3 DNA sequence: TGCAGTGCTGGAGATTGGGGACAGGTGAACACTGAAGCTTTCTTT.

Worth noting for this clonotype: The germline gene is not matched at one end of the junction; a read error may be the cause. The chain is built from TRBV2 and TRBJ2-1, with 7 bases identical to TRBD2. Germline lookup yields CDR1 SNHLY and CDR2 FYNNEI. The CDR3 extends over 17 amino acids. The CDR3 region is CASFGDYSFGTGNGQFF. Written as DNA, the CDR3 is TGTGCCAGCTTCGGGGACTACTCGTTTGGGACTGGGAATGGGCAGTTCTTC.

This clonotype was found a few times. The chain recombines TRBV6-5 with TRBJ1-2, with TRBD1 matching 7 bases. Germline CDR1 MNHEY, CDR2 SVGAGI. Trimming at V came to 4 bases and at J to 4 bases, leaving 3 bases not matched to a gene. There are 13 residues in the CDR3. The CDR3 loop is CASSFDRAYGYTF. The CDR3 DNA follows: TGTGCCAGCAGTTTTGACAGGGCCTATGGCTACACCTTC.

This clonotype has a count of ten or more. The V call is TRBV5-1, the J call TRBJ2-1, with 11 nucleotides matching TRBD1. V lost 4 bases and J lost 7; bases outside the gene matches: 7. The CDR3 is made up of 15 amino acids. Germline CDR1 is SGHRS and CDR2 is YFSETQ. The CDR3 here is CASSLGQGAFNEQFF. CDR3 sequence (DNA): TGCGCCAGCAGCCTCGGACAGGGGGCCTTTAATGAGCAGTTCTTC.

This clonotype was observed a few times. This chain links TRBV10-3 with TRBJ2-1, with 8 bases aligning to TRBD2. The germline V gene encodes CDR1 ENHRY and CDR2 SYGVKD. V lost 5 bases, J lost 7 bases, and 1 base stayed unmatched. There are 12 residues in the CDR3. For the CDR3, the DNA is TGTGCCATCAGTCGGGGGGGGAATGAGCAGTTCTTC. This codes for CAISRGGNEQFF.

This clonotype occurred a few times. The chain has TRBV11-1 and TRBJ2-7, with 10 bases lining up with TRBD2. The CDR3 has 24 residues. The germline V gene encodes CDR1 SGHAT and CDR2 FQDESV (reference sequence). V gave up 2 bases and J gave up 3 bases; unmatched junction bases: 31. For the CDR3, the DNA is TGTGCCAGCAGCTTACAACAGGGTCCCTCTATGGATAGCGGGAGGACGAGGATCCGCTACGAGCAGTACTTC. Translating it yields CASSLQQGPSMDSGRTRIRYEQYF.

This clonotype has only a few counts. The chain has TRBV20-1 and TRBJ2-4; 14 positions agree with TRBD2. The J call is doubtful: the DNA matches TRBJ2-7 better. Germline V gene data show CDR1 as DFQATT and CDR2 as SNEGSKA (reference sequence). The CDR3 spans 14 residues. The CDR3 reads CSAGTSGSLYEQYF. DNA of the CDR3: TGCAGTGCGGGGACTAGCGGGAGTTTGTACGAGCAGTACTTC.